The 20 T cell receptor beta chains listed next were all sequenced from one sample in a study of cytomegalovirus exposure and HLA in healthy donors. TCRdb's table, derived via immunoSEQ multiplex PCR, lists solely in-frame clones and lacks some. The sample lists more than 70,000 clones, approximately 95% occurring once. The sequencing sample was made of PBMCs. The receptors come from a young man in good health and CMV-seropositive.

The gene calls are TRBV7-2 and TRBJ1-5; D is perhaps TRBD1 (5 bases). Germline V gene lookup returns CDR1 SGHTA and CDR2 FQGNSA. V lost 1 base and J lost 2, with 9 bases in between. This CDR3 has 15 residues. CDR3 coding DNA: TGTGCCAGCAGCTTAGAAGGGGCACGCAATCAGCCCCAGCATTTT. Residues: CASSLEGARNQPQHF.

The V and J genes are TRBV4-2 and TRBJ2-1, with 10 bases matching TRBD2. The CDR3 runs 16 residues. From germline, CDR1 is LGHNA and CDR2 YNFKEQ. The trim removed 3 bases at V and 5 bases at J, leaving 7 bases unmatched. CDR3 sequence: CASSHLGLAEDNEQFF. CDR3 nucleotide sequence: TGTGCCAGCAGCCACCTTGGACTAGCGGAAGACAATGAGCAGTTCTTC.

The rearrangement links TRBV30 to TRBJ1-5; D is undetermined. The length of the CDR3 is 12 residues. Trimming took 4 bases from V and 3 from J, leaving 7 bases between them. Germline V gives CDR1 GTSNPN, CDR2 SVGIG (reference sequence). The CDR3 DNA is TGTGCCTGGACGCAGTTCAATCAGCCCCAGCATTTT. It codes for CAWTQFNQPQHF. Full variable domain (missing parts from reference TRBV30 and TRBJ1-5): SQTIHQWPATLVQPVGSPLSLECTVEGTSNPNLYWYRQAAGRGLQLLFYSVGIGQISSEVPQNLSASRPQDRQFILSSKKLLLSDSGFYLCAWTQFNQPQHFGDGTRLSIL.

The chain combines TRBV28 with TRBJ1-1; the match to TRBD1 covers 8 bases. CDR3 size: 15 residues. Germline lookup yields CDR1 MDHEN and CDR2 SYDVKM. The V gene end was trimmed by 5 bases and the J gene end by 3 bases; junction bases not matched to a gene: 8. The CDR3 nucleotides are TGTGCCAGCAGTAGGACAGGGTTCACGTACACTGAAGCTTTCTTT. Translating it yields CASSRTGFTYTEAFF. Variable domain in full (rest from reference TRBV28 and TRBJ1-1): DVKVTQSSRYLVKRTGEKVFLECVQDMDHENMFWYRQDPGLGLRLIYFSYDVKMKEKGDIPEGYSVSREKKERFSLILESASTNQTSMYLCASSRTGFTYTEAFFGQGTRLTVV.

This clone has only a few counts. This sequence joins TRBV28 and TRBJ2-7; TRBD1 aligns across 7 bases. Looked up from germline, CDR1 is MDHEN and CDR2 is SYDVKM. V shed 7 bases and J 1 base; nucleotides not matched to a gene: 13. The CDR3 loop spans 16 amino acids. The chain's CDR3 is CASNDVSDRESYEQYF. CDR3 sequence (DNA): TGTGCCAGCAACGACGTATCCGACAGGGAGTCCTACGAGCAGTACTTC.

The CDR3 sequence: CASSLEYREAFF. The CDR3 coding sequence is TGTGCCAGCAGCTTGGAGTACAGAGAAGCTTTCTTT. This chain links TRBV5-5 with TRBJ1-1, with D hard to call. The V and J ends lost 0 bases and 8 bases respectively, with 8 bases between them. CDR3 length: 12 residues. Germline loops: CDR1 SGHKS, CDR2 YYEKEE (reference sequence). Full variable domain (missing parts from reference TRBV5-5 and TRBJ1-1): DAGVTQSPTHLIKTRGQQVTLRCSPISGHKSVSWYQQVLGQGPQFIFQYYEKEERGRGNFPDRFSARQFPNYSSELNVNALLLGDSALYLCASSLEYREAFFGQGTRLTVV.

This sequence joins TRBV11-2 and TRBJ2-7, with D maybe TRBD2 (6 bases). Per germline, CDR1 SGHAT and CDR2 FQNNGV. Trimming took off 5 bases at V and 6 bases at J, with 17 bases between the two ends. The CDR3 is 14 amino acids. This CDR3 is CASSPGAGAGEQYF. CDR3 in DNA: TGTGCCAGCAGCCCGGGAGCCGGGGCGGGCGAGCAGTACTTC.

This chain links TRBV4-1 with TRBJ2-5; 11 bases map to TRBD1. V was clipped by 6 bases and J by 1 base; unmatched bases: 13. CDR3 size: 18 residues. Per the germline V gene, CDR1 is MGHRA and CDR2 is YSYEKL. The DNA of the CDR3 is TGCGCCAGCAGAAGCGGGACAGGGGGTCCGTATCCCCAAGAGACCCAGTACTTC. Translating gives CASRSGTGGPYPQETQYF.

The chain is built from TRBV6-5 and TRBJ1-1; TRBD1 matches 10 bases. Germline CDR1 and CDR2: MNHEY and SVGAGI. The CDR3 is made up of 15 amino acids. The V segment lost 6 bases and the J segment 5 bases; nucleotides outside the gene matches: 9. In DNA, the CDR3 is TGTGCCAGCAGCTTCTTGACAGGGGGCCGAACTGAAGCTTTCTTT. This sequence encodes CASSFLTGGRTEAFF.

V gene TRBV28 combines with J gene TRBJ2-7, with a tentative D call TRBD1 (6 bases). The CDR3 is made up of 20 amino acids. Germline CDR1 is MDHEN and CDR2 is SYDVKM. V was clipped by 6 bases and J by 2 bases, with 32 bases between them. This CDR3 reads CASRYSKILFRGEDTYEQYF. CDR3 DNA: TGTGCCAGCAGATATTCCAAAATCCTTTTCAGGGGAGAGGACACCTACGAGCAGTACTTC.

V gene TRBV6-1 combines with J gene TRBJ2-7; 7 nucleotides line up with TRBD2. CDR3 length: 15 residues. CDR1 MNHNS and CDR2 SASEGT come from the germline V gene. The ends lost 2 bases at V and 3 bases at J; junction bases unmatched: 7. The CDR3 reads CASSEIAGENYEQYF. As DNA, the CDR3 is TGTGCCAGCAGTGAAATCGCGGGAGAGAACTACGAGCAGTACTTC.

The rearrangement links TRBV5-6 to TRBJ2-3; perhaps TRBD1 as D (6 bases). V lost 0 bases to trimming and J lost 1 base, with 12 bases between them. Germline V gives CDR1 SGHDT, CDR2 YYEEEE. This CDR3 has 16 amino acids. The CDR3 nucleotides read TGTGCCAGCAGCTTGGCCAGCGCAGGGGGCACAGATACGCAGTATTTT. Residues: CASSLASAGGTDTQYF.

The V gene is TRBV7-2, the J gene TRBJ2-2, with D possibly matching TRBD2 (6 bases). Germline lookup yields CDR1 SGHTA and CDR2 FQGNSA. There are 15 residues in the CDR3. V dropped 2 bases and J dropped 4 bases, with 11 bases sitting between them. The CDR3 coding sequence is TGTGCCAGCAGCTTAAAAACTAGCCCCACCGGGGAGCTGTTTTTT. Translated, it gives CASSLKTSPTGELFF.

In its sample, this clone was seen once. The chain joins TRBV5-1 to TRBJ2-1; 9 positions agree with TRBD2. The CDR3 contains 15 residues. Trimming removed 4 bases from V and 1 base from J; junction bases left unmatched: 3. Per the germline V gene, CDR1 is SGHRS and CDR2 is YFSETQ. The CDR3 DNA reads as TGCGCCAGCAGCATCGGACTAGCGTCCTACAATGAGCAGTTCTTC. Translating it yields CASSIGLASYNEQFF.

This clone was counted between two and nine times. V is TRBV28 and J is TRBJ2-7; no firm D call. The V and J ends lost 2 bases and 3 bases respectively, with 5 bases between them. The CDR3 totals 12 residues. The germline V gene encodes CDR1 MDHEN and CDR2 SYDVKM. CDR3 amino acids: CASSLRGYEQYF. CDR3 DNA sequence: TGTGCCAGCAGTTTACGCGGCTACGAGCAGTACTTC.

The genes are TRBV2 and TRBJ2-7, with D perhaps TRBD1 (6 bases). Trimming cost V 2 bases and J 1 base, with 12 bases left between them. Germline CDR1 SNHLY, CDR2 FYNNEI. CDR3 length: 15 residues. For the CDR3, the DNA is TGTGCCAGCAGTGAAATAAGGGGGTTGTCCTACGAGCAGTACTTC. It codes for CASSEIRGLSYEQYF.

DNA for the CDR3: TGTGCCAGCAGCTCCTCTATAGCGGGAAGGAACTACAATGAGCAGTTCTTC. It translates to CASSSSIAGRNYNEQFF. V usage is TRBV7-9 and J usage is TRBJ2-1, with TRBD2 identical over 8 bases. The CDR3 is 17 amino acids. Germline assignment: CDR1 SEHNR and CDR2 FQNEAQ (reference sequence). V trimming: 4 bases; J trimming: 3 bases; junction bases outside the gene matches: 11.

The chain has TRBV6-1 and TRBJ1-2; D possibly corresponds to TRBD1 (6 bases). CDR3 size: 14 residues. From germline, CDR1 is MNHNS and CDR2 SASEGT. V was cut by 3 bases and J by 6 bases, with 14 bases left in between. The CDR3 sequence is CASSDLGGGDGYTF. In nucleotides, the CDR3 is TGTGCCAGCAGTGACCTAGGGGGGGGCGATGGCTACACCTTC.

The chain couples TRBV6-5 to TRBJ1-1; 7 bases fit TRBD1. This CDR3 spans 15 amino acids. The germline V gene encodes CDR1 MNHEY and CDR2 SVGAGI. With 5 bases clipped from V and 3 bases from J, the junction kept 9 bases outside the gene matches. Here the CDR3 DNA reads TGTGCCAGCAGTCGACAGGGACTTAGGCACACTGAAGCTTTCTTT. It codes for CASSRQGLRHTEAFF.

The J gene is TRBJ2-3, the V gene TRBV6-1, with a tentative D call TRBD2 (5 bases). This CDR3 contains 13 residues. CDR1 and CDR2 (germline): MNHNS, SASEGT. Trimming shortened V by 3 bases and J by 6 bases, and 10 bases separated the two germline ends. CDR3 in amino acids: CASSDEGRDTQYF. The CDR3 DNA is TGTGCCAGCAGTGATGAGGGTCGCGATACGCAGTATTTT.